This T cell receptor (beta chain) was observed in a study of cytomegalovirus exposure and HLA in healthy donors. Study summary: It was reported in a later analysis that the 120 validation repertoires used the same platform as the 666 first-cohort repertoires.

The donors were part of the validation cohort, which consisted of under 150 subjects and was separate from the first cohort of 666 subjects. Findings of the study overall: The study recorded 160 or so TCR beta chains that were cytomegalovirus-associated. In vitro data verified a few CMV-associated chains as specific for CMV antigens.

As regards this clone: What it recognizes is unknown.

Clones were sequenced by immunoSEQ multiplex PCR, and TCRdb holds only the in-frame ones, with some missing. The sample holds about 340,000 clones; roughly 85% are singletons and the top ten take more than 0.8%. Germline V gene lookup returns CDR1 SQVTM and CDR2 ANQGSEA. Trimming stripped 5 bases from V and 7 bases from J, with 12 bases between. The CDR3 spans 12 residues. V gene TRBV29-1 combines with J gene TRBJ2-1, with a tentative D call TRBD2 (6 bases). The specimen sequenced was PBMCs. The receptor comes from a woman between 18 and 30 years old in good health and CMV-seronegative. DNA of the CDR3: TGCAGCGTTTACGGAGGGCCGAATGAGCAGTTCTTC. Protein product: CSVYGGPNEQFF.